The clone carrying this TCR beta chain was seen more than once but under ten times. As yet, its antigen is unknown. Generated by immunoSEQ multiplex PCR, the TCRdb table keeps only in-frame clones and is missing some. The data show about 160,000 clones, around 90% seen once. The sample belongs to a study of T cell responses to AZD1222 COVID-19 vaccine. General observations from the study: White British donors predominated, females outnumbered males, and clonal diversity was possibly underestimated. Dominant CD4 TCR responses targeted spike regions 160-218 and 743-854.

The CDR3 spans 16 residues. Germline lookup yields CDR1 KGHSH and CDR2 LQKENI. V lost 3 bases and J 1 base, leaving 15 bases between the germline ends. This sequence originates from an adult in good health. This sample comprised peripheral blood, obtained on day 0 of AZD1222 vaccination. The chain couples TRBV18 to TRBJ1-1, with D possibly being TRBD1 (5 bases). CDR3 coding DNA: TGTGCCAGCTCACCGCTCCCTTTTGACAGGAACACTGAAGCTTTCTTT. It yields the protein CASSPLPFDRNTEAFF. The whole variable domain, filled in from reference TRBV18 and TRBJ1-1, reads NAGVMQNPRHLVRRRGQEARLRCSPMKGHSHVYWYRQLPEEGLKFMVYLQKENIIDESGMPKERFSAEFPKEGPSILRIQQVVRGDSAAYFCASSPLPFDRNTEAFFGQGTRLTVV.